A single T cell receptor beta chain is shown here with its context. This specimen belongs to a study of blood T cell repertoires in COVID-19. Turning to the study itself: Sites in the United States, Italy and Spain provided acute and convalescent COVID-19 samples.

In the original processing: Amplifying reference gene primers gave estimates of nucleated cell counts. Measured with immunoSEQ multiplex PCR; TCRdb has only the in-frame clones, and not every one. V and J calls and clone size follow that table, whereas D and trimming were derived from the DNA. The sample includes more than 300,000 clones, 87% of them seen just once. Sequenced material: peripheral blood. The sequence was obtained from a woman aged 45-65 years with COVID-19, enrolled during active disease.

The CDR3 protein is CASSPQGMAYGYTF. The CDR3 DNA follows: TGTGCCAGCTCACCCCAGGGGATGGCCTATGGCTACACCTTC. The V call is TRBV18, the J call TRBJ1-2, with D tentatively TRBD1 (6 bases). This CDR3 spans 14 amino acids. Trimming took off 3 bases at V and 4 bases at J, with 12 bases between the two ends. Germline V gene lookup returns CDR1 KGHSH and CDR2 LQKENI. Together with reference TRBV18 and TRBJ1-2, the CDR3 gives the full variable domain: NAGVMQNPRHLVRRRGQEARLRCSPMKGHSHVYWYRQLPEEGLKFMVYLQKENIIDESGMPKERFSAEFPKEGPSILRIQQVVRGDSAAYFCASSPQGMAYGYTFGSGTRLTVV.